The clone carrying this T cell receptor (beta chain) was seen only a few times. Its antigen is still unknown. Germline CDR1 SGHTA, CDR2 FQGTGA. V was trimmed by 2 bases and J by 0 bases, leaving 9 bases between them. The CDR3 is made up of 15 amino acids. This record comes from a study of beta chain features in type 1 diabetes. Looking at the study overall: Healthy donors and patients showed comparable age, gender and cell yields. Across all samples, around 98 million sorted cells were examined.

The entirety of the isolated RNA underwent reverse transcription, so expressed TCRB transcripts were sequenced. The average output of naive, central memory and regulatory T cell samples was about 3.57 million reads. Assay: immunoSEQ multiplex PCR; the TCRdb copy retains only in-frame clones and omits some. The sample has about 930,000 clones; 15% to 20% are singletons. Points from the study as a whole: Patients with type 1 diabetes showed fewer VDJ junction insertions and more deletions.

The origin of this receptor is a woman between 18 and 30 years old in good health. The V and J genes are TRBV7-3 and TRBJ2-3; D not resolved. What was sequenced was naive CD4+ T cells from blood. The CDR3 spells CASSLVGGSTDTQYF. CDR3 DNA sequence: TGTGCCAGCAGCTTAGTGGGCGGTAGCACAGATACGCAGTATTTT.